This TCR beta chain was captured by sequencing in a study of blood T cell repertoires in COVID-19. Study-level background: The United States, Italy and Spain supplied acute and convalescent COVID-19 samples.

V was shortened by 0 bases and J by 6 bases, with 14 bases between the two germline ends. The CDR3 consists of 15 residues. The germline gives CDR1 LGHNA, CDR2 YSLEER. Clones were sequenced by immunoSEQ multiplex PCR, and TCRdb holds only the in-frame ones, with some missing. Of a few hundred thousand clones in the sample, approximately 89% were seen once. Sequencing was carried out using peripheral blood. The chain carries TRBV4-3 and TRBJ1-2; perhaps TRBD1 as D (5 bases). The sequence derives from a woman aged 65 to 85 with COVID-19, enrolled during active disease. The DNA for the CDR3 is TGCGCCAGCAGCCAAGACCGAGGCAGGGCAAATGGCTACACCTTC. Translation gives CASSQDRGRANGYTF.